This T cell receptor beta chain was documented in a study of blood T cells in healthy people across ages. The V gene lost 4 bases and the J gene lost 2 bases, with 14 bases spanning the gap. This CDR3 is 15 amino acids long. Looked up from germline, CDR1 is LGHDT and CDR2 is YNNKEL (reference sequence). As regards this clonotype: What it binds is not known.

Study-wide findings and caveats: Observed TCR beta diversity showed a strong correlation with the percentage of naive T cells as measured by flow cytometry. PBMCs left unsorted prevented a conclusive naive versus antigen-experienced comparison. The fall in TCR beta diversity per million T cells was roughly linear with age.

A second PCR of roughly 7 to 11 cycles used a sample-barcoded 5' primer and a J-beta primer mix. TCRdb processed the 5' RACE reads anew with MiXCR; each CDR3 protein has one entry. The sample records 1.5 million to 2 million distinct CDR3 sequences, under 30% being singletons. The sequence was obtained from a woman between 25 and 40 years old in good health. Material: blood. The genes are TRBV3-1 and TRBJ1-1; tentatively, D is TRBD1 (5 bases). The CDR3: CASSRLHRDNTEAFF. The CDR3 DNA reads TGTGCCAGCAGCCGTCTACATCGGGACAACACTGAAGCTTTCTTT.